This T cell receptor (beta chain) was sequenced for a study of CXCR3-negative and CXCR3-positive naive CD8 T cells. Study-wide context: A total of 110 million to 150 million TRB reads was generated, with about 1.5 +/- 0.3 million per library.

All TRB cDNA libraries came from 5' RACE performed with UMI labels. For each CDR3 protein, TCRdb gives one entry from its re-call of the 5' RACE reads, without DNA. The sample data list about 6,700 distinct CDR3 sequences. Subsets of CD8+ T cells were each sorted in triplicate at 270,000 or so cells apiece. Points on this clonotype: Antigen: not known.

CDR1 and CDR2 from the germline V gene are MRHNA and SNTAGT. The CDR3 loop spans 17 amino acids. Regarding the study as a whole: The study found that naive CXCR3-negative and CXCR3-positive cells shared TRBV-TRBJ usage, while memory cells differed. The TRB CDR3s that CXCR3-positive naive cells carried were more hydrophobic than those of CXCR3-negative naive cells. Relative to memory CD8+ cells, whose diversity was much lower, both naive subsets had comparably high diversity.

The sequenced material came from naive CXCR3+ CD8+ T cells from blood. The subset was: CD45RO-CCR7+CD27+CD95- naive CD8+ T cells expressing CXCR3 (TNR3+). This clonotype was sampled from a human donor in good health. Some clones in this sample may be carry-over from other donors' samples. This chain links TRBV6-4 with TRBJ2-3; TCRdb returns TRBD2, unconfirmable since there is no DNA. The CDR3 sequence: CASSDSSREKGTDTQYF.